This T cell receptor (beta chain) was captured in a study of CDR3 diversity in severe acne (dated by TCRdb to between 2019 and 2020). Library creation used PCR. The sample was run on an Illumina HiSeq 2000. In-frame beta chains were kept once TCRdb had trimmed the public reads at Q25 with fastp and called clones with MiXCR. A single entry per CDR3 protein holds the most common genes and DNA from its merged rows. This sample gives 89,000 or so distinct CDR3 sequences in total; roughly 52% of them show up just once. Of the sample, roughly 9.1% is held by the ten largest clones. CDR1 and CDR2 are read off the germline V gene as SNHLY and FYNNEI. The CDR3 holds 14 amino acids from the cysteine to the phenylalanine. CDR3 DNA is the only sequence kept; it has 42 bases, read in frame from the first base. V drops 4 bases and J drops 2 bases, leaving 9 bases in between. As for this clonotype: This clone's antigen is unknown. Within one base of it there is no much larger clone, and no base qualities were kept.

This clonotype originated in a male donor in good health, serving as a control. In this chain, TRBV2 is recombined with TRBJ1-3, with the identity of the D gene unclear. Sequencing was done on a sample of blood. The DNA sequence is given as TGTGCCAGCAGTGTCGGTGGCACTGGAAACACCATATATTTT. Translated, it reads CASSVGGTGNTIYF. With all but the CDR3 taken from the reference TRBV2 and TRBJ1-3 genes, the full variable domain is: EPEVTQTPSHQVTQMGQEVILRCVPISNHLYFYWYRQILGQKVEFLVSFYNNEISEKSEIFDDQFSVERPDGSNFTLKIRSTKLEDSAMYFCASSVGGTGNTIYFGEGSWLTVV.